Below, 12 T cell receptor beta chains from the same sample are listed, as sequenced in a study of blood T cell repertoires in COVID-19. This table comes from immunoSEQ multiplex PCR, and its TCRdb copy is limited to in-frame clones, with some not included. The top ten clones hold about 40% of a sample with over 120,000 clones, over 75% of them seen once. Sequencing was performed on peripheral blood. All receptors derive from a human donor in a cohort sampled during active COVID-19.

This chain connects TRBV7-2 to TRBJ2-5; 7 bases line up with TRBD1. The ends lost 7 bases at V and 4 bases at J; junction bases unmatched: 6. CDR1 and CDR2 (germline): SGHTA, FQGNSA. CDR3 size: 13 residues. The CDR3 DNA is TGTGCCAGCACTAGGGGGCCTGCAGAGACCCAGTACTTC. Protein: CASTRGPAETQYF.

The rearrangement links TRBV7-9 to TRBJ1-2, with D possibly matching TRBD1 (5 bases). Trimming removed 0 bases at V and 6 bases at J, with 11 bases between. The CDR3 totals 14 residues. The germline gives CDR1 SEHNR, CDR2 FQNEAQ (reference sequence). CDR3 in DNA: TGTGCCAGCAGCTTAGCGAGTCCGGGGGATGGCTACACCTTC. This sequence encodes CASSLASPGDGYTF.

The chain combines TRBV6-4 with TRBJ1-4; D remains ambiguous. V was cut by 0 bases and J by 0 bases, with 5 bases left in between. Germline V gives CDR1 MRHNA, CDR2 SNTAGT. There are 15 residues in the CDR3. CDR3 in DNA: TGTGCCAGCAGTGACTCGGGCGCAACTAATGAAAAACTGTTTTTT. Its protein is CASSDSGATNEKLFF.

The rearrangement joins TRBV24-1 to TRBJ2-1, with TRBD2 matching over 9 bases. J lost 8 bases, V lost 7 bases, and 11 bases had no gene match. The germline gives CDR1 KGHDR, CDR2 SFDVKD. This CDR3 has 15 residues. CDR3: CATSKPGTSFHEQFF. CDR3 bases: TGTGCCACCAGCAAACCCGGGACTAGCTTCCATGAGCAGTTCTTC.

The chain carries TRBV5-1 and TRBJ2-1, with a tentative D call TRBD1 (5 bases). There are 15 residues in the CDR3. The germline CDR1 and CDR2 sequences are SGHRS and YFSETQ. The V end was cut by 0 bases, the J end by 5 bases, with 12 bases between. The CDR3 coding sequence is TGCGCCAGCAGCTTGGTCGCAGGGCCGAACAATGAGCAGTTCTTC. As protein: CASSLVAGPNNEQFF.

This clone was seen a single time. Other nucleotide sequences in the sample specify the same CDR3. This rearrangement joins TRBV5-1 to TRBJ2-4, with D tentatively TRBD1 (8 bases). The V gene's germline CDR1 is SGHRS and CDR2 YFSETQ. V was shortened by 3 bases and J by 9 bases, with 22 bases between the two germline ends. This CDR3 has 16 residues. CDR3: CASSSTGGATQGIQYF. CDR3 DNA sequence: TGCGCCAGCAGCTCCACAGGGGGGGCGACTCAGGGCATTCAGTACTTC.

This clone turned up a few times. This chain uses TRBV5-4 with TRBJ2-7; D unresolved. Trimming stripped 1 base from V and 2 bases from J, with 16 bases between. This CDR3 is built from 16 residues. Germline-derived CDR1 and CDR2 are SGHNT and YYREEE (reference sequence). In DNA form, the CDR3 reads TGTGCCAGCAGCTTGTTAGGCGACATGACACCCTACGAGCAGTACTTC. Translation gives CASSLLGDMTPYEQYF. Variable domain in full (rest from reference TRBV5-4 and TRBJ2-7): ETGVTQSPTHLIKTRGQQVTLRCSSQSGHNTVSWYQQALGQGPQFIFQYYREEENGRGNFPPRFSGLQFPNYSSELNVNALELDDSALYLCASSLLGDMTPYEQYFGPGTRLTVT.

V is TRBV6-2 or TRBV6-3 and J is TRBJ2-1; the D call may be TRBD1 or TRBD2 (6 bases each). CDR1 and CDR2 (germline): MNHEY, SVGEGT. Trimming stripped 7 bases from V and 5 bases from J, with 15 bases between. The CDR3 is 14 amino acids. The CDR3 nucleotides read TGTGCCAGCACCCCGGGGGCATTCGACAATGAGCAGTTCTTC. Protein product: CASTPGAFDNEQFF.

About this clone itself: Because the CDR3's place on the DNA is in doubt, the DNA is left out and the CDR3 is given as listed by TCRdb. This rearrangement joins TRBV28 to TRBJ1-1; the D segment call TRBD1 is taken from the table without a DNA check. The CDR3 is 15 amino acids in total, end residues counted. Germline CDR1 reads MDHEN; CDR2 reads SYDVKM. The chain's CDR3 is CASSTSGQLNTEAFF.

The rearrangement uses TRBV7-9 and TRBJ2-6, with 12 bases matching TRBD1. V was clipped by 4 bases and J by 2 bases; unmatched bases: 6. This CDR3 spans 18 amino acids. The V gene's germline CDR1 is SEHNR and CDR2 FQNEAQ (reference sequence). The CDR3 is CASSSRDRGLPGANVLTF. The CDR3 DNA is TGTGCCAGCAGCTCCCGGGACAGGGGGCTGCCTGGGGCCAACGTCCTGACTTTC.

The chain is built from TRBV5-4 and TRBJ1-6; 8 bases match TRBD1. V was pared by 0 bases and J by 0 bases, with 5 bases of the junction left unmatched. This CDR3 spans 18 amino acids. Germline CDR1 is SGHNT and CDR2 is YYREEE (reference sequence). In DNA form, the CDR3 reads TGTGCCAGCAGCTTGGCGGGACAGGTCAACTCCTATAATTCACCCCTCCACTTT. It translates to CASSLAGQVNSYNSPLHF.

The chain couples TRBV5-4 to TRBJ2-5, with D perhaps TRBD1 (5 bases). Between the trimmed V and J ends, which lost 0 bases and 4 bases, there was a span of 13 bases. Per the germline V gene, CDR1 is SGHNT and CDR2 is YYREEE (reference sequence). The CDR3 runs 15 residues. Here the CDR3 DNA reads TGTGCCAGCAGCTTGGCGGCTAGTAGGGGAGAGACCCAGTACTTC. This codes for CASSLAASRGETQYF.